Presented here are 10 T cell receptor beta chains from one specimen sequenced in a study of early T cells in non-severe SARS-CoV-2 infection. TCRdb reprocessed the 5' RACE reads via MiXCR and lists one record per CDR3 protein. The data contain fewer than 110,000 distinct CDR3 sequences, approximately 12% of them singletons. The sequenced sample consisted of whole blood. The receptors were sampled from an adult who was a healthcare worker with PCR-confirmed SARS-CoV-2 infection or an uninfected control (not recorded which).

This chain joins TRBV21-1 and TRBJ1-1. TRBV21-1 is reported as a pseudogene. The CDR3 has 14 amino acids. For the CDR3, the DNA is TGTGCCAGCATTACGGCAGTAGGAAAAGTTGAAGCTTTCTTT. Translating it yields CASITAVGKVEAFF.

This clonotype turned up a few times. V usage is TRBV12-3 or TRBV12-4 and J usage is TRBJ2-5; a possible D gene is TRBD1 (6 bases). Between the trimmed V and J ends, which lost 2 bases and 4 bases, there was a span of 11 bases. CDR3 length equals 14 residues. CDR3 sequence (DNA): TGTGCCAGCAGTTTACCAGGGGTCGGAGAGACCCAGTACTTC. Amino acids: CASSLPGVGETQYF.

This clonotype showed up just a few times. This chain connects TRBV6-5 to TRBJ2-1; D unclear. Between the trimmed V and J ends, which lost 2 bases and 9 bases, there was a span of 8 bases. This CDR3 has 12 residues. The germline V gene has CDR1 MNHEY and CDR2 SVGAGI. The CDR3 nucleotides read TGTGCCAGCAGTTACAAGCGAGGTGAGCAGTTCTTC. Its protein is CASSYKRGEQFF.

CDR3 bases: TGCAGCGCTGACAGGGCTGGGGAAGCTTTCTTT. Amino acids: CSADRAGEAFF. This sequence joins TRBV29-1 and TRBJ1-1; TRBD1 matches 7 bases. The CDR3 loop spans 11 amino acids. The germline V gene has CDR1 SQVTM and CDR2 ANQGSEA. V lost 7 bases, J lost 8 bases, and 7 bases stayed unmatched.

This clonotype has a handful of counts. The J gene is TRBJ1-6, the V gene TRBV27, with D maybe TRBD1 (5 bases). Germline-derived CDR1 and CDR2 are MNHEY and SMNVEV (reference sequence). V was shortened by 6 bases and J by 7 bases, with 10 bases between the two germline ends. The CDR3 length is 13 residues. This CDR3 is CASRWGINSPLHF. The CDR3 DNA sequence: TGTGCCAGCAGGTGGGGGATAAATTCACCCCTCCACTTT.

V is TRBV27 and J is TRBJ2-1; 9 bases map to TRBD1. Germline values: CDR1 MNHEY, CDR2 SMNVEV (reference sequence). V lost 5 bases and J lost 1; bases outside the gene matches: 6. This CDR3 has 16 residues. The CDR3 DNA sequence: TGTGCCAGCAGTCCCACAGGGGGCGAATCCTACAATGAGCAGTTCTTC. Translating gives CASSPTGGESYNEQFF.

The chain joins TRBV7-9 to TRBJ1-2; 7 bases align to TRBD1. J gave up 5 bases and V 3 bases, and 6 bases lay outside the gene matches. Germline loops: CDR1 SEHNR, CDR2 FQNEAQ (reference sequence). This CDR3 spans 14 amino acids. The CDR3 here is CASSLGQYAYGYTF. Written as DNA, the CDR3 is TGTGCCAGCAGCTTGGGACAGTACGCTTATGGCTACACCTTC. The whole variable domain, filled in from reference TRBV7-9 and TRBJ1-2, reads DTGVSQNPRHKITKRGQNVTFRCDPISEHNRLYWYRQTLGQGPEFLTYFQNEAQLEKSRLLSDRFSAERPKGSFSTLEIQRTEQGDSAMYLCASSLGQYAYGYTFGSGTRLTVV.

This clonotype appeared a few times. This CDR3 reads CASSFASDTQYF. The CDR3 bases are TGTGCCAGCAGTTTCGCTTCAGATACGCAGTATTTT. The V call is TRBV28, the J call TRBJ2-3; the D is unclear. The CDR3 spans 12 residues. With 3 bases removed from V and 4 bases from J, the gap between germline ends came to 5 bases. Germline CDR1 is MDHEN and CDR2 is SYDVKM.

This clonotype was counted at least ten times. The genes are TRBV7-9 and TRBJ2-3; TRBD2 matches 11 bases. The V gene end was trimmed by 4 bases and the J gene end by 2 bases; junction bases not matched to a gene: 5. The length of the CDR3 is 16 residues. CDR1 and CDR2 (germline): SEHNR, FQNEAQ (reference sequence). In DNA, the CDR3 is TGTGCCAGCAGCTCACGACTAGCGGGATACACAGATACGCAGTATTTT. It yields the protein CASSSRLAGYTDTQYF.

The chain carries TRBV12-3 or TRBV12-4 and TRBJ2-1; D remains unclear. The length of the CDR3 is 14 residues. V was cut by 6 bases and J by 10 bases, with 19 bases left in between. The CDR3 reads CASSPGSNTQEQFF. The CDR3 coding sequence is TGTGCCAGCAGCCCCGGATCGAACACCCAAGAGCAGTTCTTC.